The 22 T cell receptor beta chains in this list originate from one sample, sequenced in a study of T cell responses to AZD1222 COVID-19 vaccine. Measured with immunoSEQ multiplex PCR; TCRdb has only the in-frame clones, and not every one. The sample includes 150,000 to 200,000 clones, roughly 88% of them seen just once. This specimen was peripheral blood, taken on day 0 of AZD1222 vaccination. These receptors all come from an adult in good health.

Concerning this clone: The junction and the germline gene differ at one end; a read error may be behind it. The chain has TRBV7-7 and TRBJ2-5, with TRBD1 matching 10 bases. The germline V gene encodes CDR1 SSHAT and CDR2 FNYEAQ (reference sequence). The CDR3 runs to 15 residues. CDR3 in DNA: TGTGCTAGCAGCATTATCGGACAGGGGGAAGAGACCCAGTACTTC. It encodes CASSIIGQGEETQYF. Combining the CDR3 with reference TRBV7-7 and TRBJ2-5 gives the whole variable domain GAGVSQSPRYKVTKRGQDVTLRCDPISSHATLYWYQQALGQGPEFLTYFNYEAQPDKSGLPSDRFSAERPEGSISTLTIQRTEQRDSAMYRCASSIIGQGEETQYFGPGTRLLVL.

This rearrangement joins TRBV4-3 to TRBJ2-5, with 11 bases aligning to TRBD2. Unmatched junction bases numbered 8, after V lost 1 base and J lost 4 bases. The CDR3 covers 17 residues. Per the germline V gene, CDR1 is LGHNA and CDR2 is YSLEER. CDR3 nucleotide sequence: TGCGCCAGCAGCCAAGCTAATAGCGGGGGGGCTACAGAGACCCAGTACTTC. Encoded protein: CASSQANSGGATETQYF.

J is TRBJ1-2 and V is TRBV7-8; the D is unclear. Germline CDR1 and CDR2: SGHVS and FQNEAQ. The V end was cut by 3 bases, the J end by 8 bases, with 13 bases between. This CDR3 is built from 13 residues. The CDR3 loop is CASSFGTAGGYTF. Here the CDR3 DNA reads TGTGCCAGCAGCTTTGGAACGGCGGGCGGCTACACCTTC. The variable domain in full, completed from reference TRBV7-8 and TRBJ1-2, reads GAGVSQSPRYKVAKRGQDVALRCDPISGHVSLFWYQQALGQGPEFLTYFQNEAQLDKSGLPSDRFFAERPEGSVSTLKIQRTQQEDSAVYLCASSFGTAGGYTFGSGTRLTVV.

This clone was observed a handful of times. The genes are TRBV7-8 and TRBJ1-5; D gene uncertain. This CDR3 is 17 amino acids long. The V end lost 1 base, the J end lost 1 base, and 14 bases lay between the germline ends. The germline V gene has CDR1 SGHVS and CDR2 FQNEAQ. This chain's CDR3 is CASSLVSGFTSNQPQHF. DNA for the CDR3: TGTGCCAGCAGCTTAGTATCGGGGTTTACGAGCAATCAGCCCCAGCATTTT. Filled out from reference TRBV7-8 and TRBJ1-5, the complete variable domain reads GAGVSQSPRYKVAKRGQDVALRCDPISGHVSLFWYQQALGQGPEFLTYFQNEAQLDKSGLPSDRFFAERPEGSVSTLKIQRTQQEDSAVYLCASSLVSGFTSNQPQHFGDGTRLSIL.

The chain joins TRBV5-8 to TRBJ2-3; D perhaps matches TRBD2 (6 bases). V dropped 0 bases and J dropped 3 bases, with 11 bases sitting between them. The CDR3 is 15 residues long. Germline CDR1 and CDR2: SGHTS and YDEGEE. CDR3 bases: TGTGCCAGCAGCTTGGTGACGGGAGCGACAGATACGCAGTATTTT. Translated, it gives CASSLVTGATDTQYF.

This chain connects TRBV28 to TRBJ2-3; the D is unclear. The CDR3 runs to 12 residues. Trimming took 3 bases from V and 6 from J, leaving 7 bases between them. The germline V gene has CDR1 MDHEN and CDR2 SYDVKM. CDR3 region: CASSFQVDTQYF. CDR3 DNA sequence: TGTGCCAGCAGTTTCCAAGTGGATACGCAGTATTTT.

This chain uses TRBV6-5 with TRBJ1-1; possible D gene TRBD1, 5 bases. The CDR3 runs to 14 residues. Trimming pared 6 bases from V and 5 bases from J, leaving 16 bases between. Germline V gene data show CDR1 as MNHEY and CDR2 as SVGAGI. The CDR3: CASSQERGGTEAFF. CDR3 coding DNA: TGTGCCAGCAGCCAGGAAAGGGGTGGAACTGAAGCTTTCTTT.

The CDR3 region is CAIRKTGGDTGELFF. The CDR3 DNA reads as TGTGCCATCAGAAAGACAGGGGGCGACACCGGGGAGCTGTTTTTT. The chain uses TRBV10-3 and TRBJ2-2; 10 bases match TRBD1. Germline V lookup: CDR1 ENHRY, CDR2 SYGVKD. Trimming took 6 bases from V and 3 from J; bases not matched to a gene: 4. The CDR3 length is 15 residues.

This clone was counted only a few times. V and J are TRBV24-1 and TRBJ2-7; TRBD1 matches at 9 bases. There are 15 residues in the CDR3. J was trimmed by 7 bases and V by 4 bases; bases with no gene match: 10. Germline CDR1 is KGHDR and CDR2 is SFDVKD. Written as DNA, the CDR3 is TGTGCCACCAGTGACCCGGGACAGGGAAAAGATGAGCAGTACTTC. Amino acids: CATSDPGQGKDEQYF.

The chain combines TRBV5-6 with TRBJ2-1; no reliable D call. Germline lookup yields CDR1 SGHDT and CDR2 YYEEEE. The CDR3 sequence is 16 residues long. V dropped 4 bases and J dropped 4 bases, with 18 bases sitting between them. The CDR3 here is CASSPNGRIPYNEQFF. The CDR3 region has the DNA TGTGCCAGCAGCCCGAACGGACGGATCCCATACAATGAGCAGTTCTTC.

The J gene is TRBJ2-5, the V gene TRBV6-2 or TRBV6-3; either TRBD1 or TRBD2 may fit D (5 bases each). V lost 5 bases and J 2 bases, leaving 12 bases between the germline ends. This CDR3 has 14 residues. Germline CDR1 and CDR2: MNHEY and SVGEGT. This CDR3 reads CASSDTGQQETQYF. CDR3 bases: TGTGCCAGCAGTGACACGGGGCAGCAAGAGACCCAGTACTTC.

The V gene is TRBV27, the J gene TRBJ2-7; 9 nucleotides line up with TRBD1. In germline, CDR1 is MNHEY, CDR2 SMNVEV (reference sequence). Losses at the gene ends were 0 bases for V and 5 bases for J; bases not matched to a gene: 2. CDR3 length: 14 residues. DNA for the CDR3: TGTGCCAGCAGTTTATCCCGGGACAGGGACGAGCAGTACTTC. Amino acid sequence: CASSLSRDRDEQYF.

In nucleotides, the CDR3 is TGTGCCAGCAGCTTAATAGCGGGAGGGACCTACGAGCAGTACTTC. Amino acid sequence: CASSLIAGGTYEQYF. The chain carries TRBV5-8 and TRBJ2-7; 11 bases agree with TRBD2. The CDR3 is 15 residues long. V gave up 2 bases and J gave up 2 bases; unmatched junction bases: 3. In germline, CDR1 is SGHTS, CDR2 YDEGEE. Full variable domain (outside the CDR3, taken from reference TRBV5-8 and TRBJ2-7): EAGVTQSPTHLIKTRGQQATLRCSPISGHTSVYWYQQALGLGLQFLLWYDEGEERNRGNFPPRFSGRQFPNYSSELNVNALELEDSALYLCASSLIAGGTYEQYFGPGTRLTVT.

This chain joins TRBV4-3 and TRBJ2-7, with D unclear. CDR1 is LGHNA, CDR2 YSLEER, per germline. The CDR3 is 13 residues long. V was pared by 4 bases and J by 11 bases, with 18 bases between. This CDR3 is CASSLTLAEWKYF. The CDR3 DNA follows: TGCGCCAGCAGCCTAACGTTGGCGGAGTGGAAGTACTTC.

J is TRBJ1-1 and V is TRBV5-1; D remains ambiguous. This CDR3 spans 13 amino acids. V was shortened by 1 base and J by 7 bases, with 11 bases between the two germline ends. Per the germline V gene, CDR1 is SGHRS and CDR2 is YFSETQ. The CDR3: CASSLLAVIEAFF. CDR3 nucleotide sequence: TGCGCCAGCAGCTTGCTTGCGGTAATTGAAGCTTTCTTT.

This chain links TRBV27 with TRBJ1-1, with no clear D. The CDR3 covers 14 residues. The V gene lost 7 bases and the J gene lost 3 bases, with 15 bases spanning the gap. Germline V gene data show CDR1 as MNHEY and CDR2 as SMNVEV (reference sequence). CDR3 region: CASNNGGPYTEAFF. CDR3 in DNA: TGTGCCAGCAACAACGGTGGGCCGTACACTGAAGCTTTCTTT.

This rearrangement joins TRBV24-1 to TRBJ2-5; TRBD2 is a possible D gene (6 bases). The CDR3 extends over 20 amino acids. Trimming took off 4 bases at V and 2 bases at J, with 28 bases between the two ends. Germline CDR1 reads KGHDR; CDR2 reads SFDVKD. The CDR3 spells CATSERTSGARGKPQETQYF. In nucleotides, the CDR3 is TGTGCCACCAGTGAGAGGACGAGCGGAGCCCGGGGGAAGCCTCAAGAGACCCAGTACTTC.

This rearrangement joins TRBV4-2 to TRBJ1-2; 7 bases agree with TRBD1. The CDR3 contains 14 residues. In germline, CDR1 is LGHNA, CDR2 YNFKEQ. V gave up 2 bases and J gave up 5 bases; unmatched junction bases: 5. For the CDR3, the DNA is TGTGCCAGCAGCCAATACGACAGGGAGTATGGCTACACCTTC. Its translation: CASSQYDREYGYTF.

The chain recombines TRBV7-6 with TRBJ2-1; 8 bases align to TRBD1. Germline trimming cut 5 bases from V and 6 bases from J; bases unmatched to any gene: 18. Germline V lookup: CDR1 SGHVS, CDR2 FNYEAQ. The CDR3 sequence is 18 residues long. The CDR3 is CASSPRQGAYMTTNEQFF. As DNA, the CDR3 is TGTGCCAGCAGCCCTAGGCAGGGGGCCTATATGACCACCAATGAGCAGTTCTTC.

V is TRBV18 and J is TRBJ1-5, with 9 bases identical to TRBD1. The CDR3 is 15 residues long. The trim removed 6 bases at V and 7 bases at J, leaving 10 bases unmatched. Germline V gene data show CDR1 as KGHSH and CDR2 as LQKENI. CDR3 DNA: TGTGCCAGCTCTCCGGGGGGACAGGGTTTGCAGCCCCAGCATTTT. This codes for CASSPGGQGLQPQHF.

In regard to this clone: One junction end disagrees with the germline gene, perhaps due to a read error. The genes are TRBV24-1 and TRBJ2-7; tentatively, D is TRBD2 (5 bases). The length of the CDR3 is 13 residues. CDR1 and CDR2 (germline): KGHDR, SFDVKD. CDR3 amino acids: CATSDEGSHEQYF. DNA of the CDR3: TGTGCCACCAGTGATGAGGGCTCCCACGAGCAGTACTTC.

This chain joins TRBV10-3 and TRBJ2-7; 7 bases match TRBD2. The CDR3 extends over 16 amino acids. V dropped 0 bases and J dropped 0; count of bases not matched to a gene: 5. Germline CDR1 reads ENHRY; CDR2 reads SYGVKD. The CDR3 is CAISESLAGLSYEQYF. Here the CDR3 DNA reads TGTGCCATCAGTGAGTCGTTAGCGGGCCTCTCCTACGAGCAGTACTTC.